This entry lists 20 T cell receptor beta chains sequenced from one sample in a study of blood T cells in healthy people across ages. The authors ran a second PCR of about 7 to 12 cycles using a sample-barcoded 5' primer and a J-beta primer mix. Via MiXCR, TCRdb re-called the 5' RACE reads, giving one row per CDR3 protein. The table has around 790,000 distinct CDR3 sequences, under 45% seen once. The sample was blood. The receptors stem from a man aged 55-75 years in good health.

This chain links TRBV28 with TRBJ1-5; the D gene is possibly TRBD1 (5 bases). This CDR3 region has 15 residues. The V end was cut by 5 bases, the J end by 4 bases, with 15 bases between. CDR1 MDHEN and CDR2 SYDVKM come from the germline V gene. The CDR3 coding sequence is TGTGCCAGCAGTCAGGGCAGGGTTCGTAATCAGCCCCAGCATTTT. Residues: CASSQGRVRNQPQHF.

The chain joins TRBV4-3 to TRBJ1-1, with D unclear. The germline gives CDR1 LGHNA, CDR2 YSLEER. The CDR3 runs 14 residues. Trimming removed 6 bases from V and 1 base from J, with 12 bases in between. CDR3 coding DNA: TGCGCCAGCAGTCAGAGTAAGGGGAACACTGAAGCTTTCTTT. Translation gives CASSQSKGNTEAFF.

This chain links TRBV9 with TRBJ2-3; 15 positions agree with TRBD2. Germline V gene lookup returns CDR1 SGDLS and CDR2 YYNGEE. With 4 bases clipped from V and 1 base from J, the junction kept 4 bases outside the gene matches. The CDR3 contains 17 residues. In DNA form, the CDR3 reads TGTGCCAGCAGCCCTCGGACTAGCGGGGGGGGCACAGATACGCAGTATTTT. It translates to CASSPRTSGGGTDTQYF.

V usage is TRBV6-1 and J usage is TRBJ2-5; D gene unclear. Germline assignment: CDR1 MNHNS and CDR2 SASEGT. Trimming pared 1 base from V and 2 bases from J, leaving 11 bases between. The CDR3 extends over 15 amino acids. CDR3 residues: CASSEDPGRQETQYF. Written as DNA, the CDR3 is TGTGCCAGCAGTGAAGACCCCGGCCGTCAAGAGACCCAGTACTTC.

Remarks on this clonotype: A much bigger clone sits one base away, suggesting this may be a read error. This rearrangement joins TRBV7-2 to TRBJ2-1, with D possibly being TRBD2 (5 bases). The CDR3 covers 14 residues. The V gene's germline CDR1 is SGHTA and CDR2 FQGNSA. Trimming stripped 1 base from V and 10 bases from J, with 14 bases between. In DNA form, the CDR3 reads TGTGCCAGCAGCTTAGTATTCGGGAAGCACGAGCAGTTCTTC. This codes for CASSLVFGKHEQFF.

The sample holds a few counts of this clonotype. The CDR3 DNA reads as TGTGCCAGCAGCTTAGAAGGTATTGCCCAAGAGACCCAGTACTTC. This translates into CASSLEGIAQETQYF. The V call is TRBV7-2, the J call TRBJ2-5; D uncertain. This CDR3 has 15 residues. Trimming removed 1 base at V and 1 base at J, with 10 bases between. Germline V gene sequence: CDR1 SGHTA, CDR2 FQGNSA. The variable domain in full, with the rest retrieved from reference TRBV7-2 and TRBJ2-5, is GAGVSQSPSNKVTEKGKDVELRCDPISGHTALYWYRQSLGQGLEFLIYFQGNSAPDKSGLPSDRFSAERTGGSVSTLTIQRTQQEDSAVYLCASSLEGIAQETQYFGPGTRLLVL.

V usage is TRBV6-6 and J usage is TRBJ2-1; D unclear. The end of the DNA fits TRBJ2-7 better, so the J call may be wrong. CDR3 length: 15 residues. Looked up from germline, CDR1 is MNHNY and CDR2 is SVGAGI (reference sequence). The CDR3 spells CASSYGHSGDNEQYF. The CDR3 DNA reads TGTGCCAGCAGTTACGGCCATTCGGGCGACAATGAGCAGTACTTC.

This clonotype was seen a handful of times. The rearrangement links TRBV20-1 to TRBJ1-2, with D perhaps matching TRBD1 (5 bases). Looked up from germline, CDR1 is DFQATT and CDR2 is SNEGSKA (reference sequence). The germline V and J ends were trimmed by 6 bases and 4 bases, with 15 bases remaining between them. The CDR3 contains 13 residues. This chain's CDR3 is CSAREGTIYGYTF. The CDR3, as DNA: TGCAGTGCACGAGAGGGGACCATCTATGGCTACACCTTC.

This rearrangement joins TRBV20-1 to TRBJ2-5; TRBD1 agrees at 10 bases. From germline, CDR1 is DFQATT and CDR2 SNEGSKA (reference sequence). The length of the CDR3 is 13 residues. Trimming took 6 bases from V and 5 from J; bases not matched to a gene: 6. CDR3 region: CSAPGQGLETQYF. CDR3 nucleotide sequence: TGCAGTGCCCCGGGACAGGGGCTCGAGACCCAGTACTTC.

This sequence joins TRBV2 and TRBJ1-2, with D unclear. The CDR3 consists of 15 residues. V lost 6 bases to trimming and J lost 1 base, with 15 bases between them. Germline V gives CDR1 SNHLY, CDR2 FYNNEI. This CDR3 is CASSREGGLNYGYTF. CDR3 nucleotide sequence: TGTGCCAGCAGCCGGGAGGGAGGTCTTAACTATGGCTACACCTTC.

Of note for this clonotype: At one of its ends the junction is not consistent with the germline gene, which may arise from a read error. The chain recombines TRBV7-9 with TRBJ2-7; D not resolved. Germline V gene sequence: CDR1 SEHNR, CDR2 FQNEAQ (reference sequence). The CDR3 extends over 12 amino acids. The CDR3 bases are TGTTCCAGCAGCTTAGATCCCTACGAGCAGTACTTC. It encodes CSSSLDPYEQYF.

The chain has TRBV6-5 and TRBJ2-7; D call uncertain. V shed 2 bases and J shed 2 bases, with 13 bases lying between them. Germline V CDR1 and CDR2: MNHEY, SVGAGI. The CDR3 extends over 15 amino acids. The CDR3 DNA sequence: TGTGCCAGCAGTTACGCGTGGCAGGCAGCCTACGAGCAGTACTTC. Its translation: CASSYAWQAAYEQYF.

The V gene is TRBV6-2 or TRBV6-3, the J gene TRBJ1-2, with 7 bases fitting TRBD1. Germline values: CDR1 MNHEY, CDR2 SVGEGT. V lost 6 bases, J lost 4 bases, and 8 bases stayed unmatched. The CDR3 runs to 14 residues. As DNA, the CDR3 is TGTGCCAGCAGGCGGACAGGCGAAGCCTATGGCTACACCTTC. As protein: CASRRTGEAYGYTF.

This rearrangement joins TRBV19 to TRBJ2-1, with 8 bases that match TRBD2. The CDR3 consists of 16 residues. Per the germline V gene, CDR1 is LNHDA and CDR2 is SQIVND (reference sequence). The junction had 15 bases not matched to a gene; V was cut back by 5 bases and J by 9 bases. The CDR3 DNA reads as TGTGCCAGTAGTCCCCGGGGGGGCGGGGGGAAGAGTGAGCAGTTCTTC. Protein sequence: CASSPRGGGGKSEQFF. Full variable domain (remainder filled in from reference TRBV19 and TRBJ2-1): DGGITQSPKYLFRKEGQNVTLSCEQNLNHDAMYWYRQDPGQGLRLIYYSQIVNDFQKGDIAEGYSVSREKKESFPLTVTSAQKNPTAFYLCASSPRGGGGKSEQFFGPGTRLTVL.

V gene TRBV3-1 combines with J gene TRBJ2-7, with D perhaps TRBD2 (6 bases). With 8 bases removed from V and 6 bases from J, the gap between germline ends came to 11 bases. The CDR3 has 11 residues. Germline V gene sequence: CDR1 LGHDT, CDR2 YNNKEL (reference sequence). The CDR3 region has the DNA TGTGCCAGCGGGGGGATTTCCGAGCAGTACTTC. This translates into CASGGISEQYF.

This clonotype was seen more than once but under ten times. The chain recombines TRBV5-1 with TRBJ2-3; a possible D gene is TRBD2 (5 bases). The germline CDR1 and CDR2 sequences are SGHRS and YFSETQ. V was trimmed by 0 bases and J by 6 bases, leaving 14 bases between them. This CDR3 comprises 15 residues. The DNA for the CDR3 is TGCGCCAGCAGCTTGGTGGGGAGAATTTCGGATACGCAGTATTTT. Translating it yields CASSLVGRISDTQYF.

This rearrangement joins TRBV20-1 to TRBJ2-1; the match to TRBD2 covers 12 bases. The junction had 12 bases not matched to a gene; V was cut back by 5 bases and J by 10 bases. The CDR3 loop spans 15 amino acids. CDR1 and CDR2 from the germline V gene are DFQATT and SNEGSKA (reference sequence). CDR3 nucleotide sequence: TGCAGTGCTTACGAAAGGACTAGCGGGGTAGGGGAGCAGTTCTTC. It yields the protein CSAYERTSGVGEQFF.

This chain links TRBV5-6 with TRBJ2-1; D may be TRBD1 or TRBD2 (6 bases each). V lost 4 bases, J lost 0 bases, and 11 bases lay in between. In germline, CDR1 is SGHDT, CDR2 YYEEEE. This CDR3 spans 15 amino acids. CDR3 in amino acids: CASSMRGVSYNEQFF. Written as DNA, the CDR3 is TGTGCCAGCAGCATGAGGGGGGTCTCCTACAATGAGCAGTTCTTC. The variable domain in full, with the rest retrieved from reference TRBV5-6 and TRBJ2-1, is DAGVTQSPTHLIKTRGQQVTLRCSPKSGHDTVSWYQQALGQGPQFIFQYYEEEERQRGNFPDRFSGHQFPNYSSELNVNALLLGDSALYLCASSMRGVSYNEQFFGPGTRLTVL.

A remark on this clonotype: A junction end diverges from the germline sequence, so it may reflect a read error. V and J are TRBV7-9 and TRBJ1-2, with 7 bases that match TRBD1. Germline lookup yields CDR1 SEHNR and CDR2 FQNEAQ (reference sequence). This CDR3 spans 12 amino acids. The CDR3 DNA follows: TGTGCCAGCAGCTCGACAGGGACTGGCCACACCTTC. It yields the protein CASSSTGTGHTF.

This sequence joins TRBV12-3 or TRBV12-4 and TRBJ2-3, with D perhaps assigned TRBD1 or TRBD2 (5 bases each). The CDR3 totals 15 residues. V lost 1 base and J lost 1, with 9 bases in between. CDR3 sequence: CASSLGDVGTDTQYF. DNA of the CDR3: TGTGCCAGCAGTTTAGGGGACGTTGGCACAGATACGCAGTATTTT.